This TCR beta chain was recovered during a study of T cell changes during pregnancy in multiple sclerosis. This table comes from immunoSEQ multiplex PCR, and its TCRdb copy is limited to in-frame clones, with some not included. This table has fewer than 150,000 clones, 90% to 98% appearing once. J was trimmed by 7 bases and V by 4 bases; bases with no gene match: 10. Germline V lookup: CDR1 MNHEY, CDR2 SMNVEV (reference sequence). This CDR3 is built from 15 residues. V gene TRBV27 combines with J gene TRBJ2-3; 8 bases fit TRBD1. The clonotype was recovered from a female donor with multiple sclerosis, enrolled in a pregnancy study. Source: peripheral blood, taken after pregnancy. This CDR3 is CASSWDRRPTNTQYF. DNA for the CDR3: TGTGCCAGCAGTTGGGACAGGCGTCCTACTAATACGCAGTATTTT.